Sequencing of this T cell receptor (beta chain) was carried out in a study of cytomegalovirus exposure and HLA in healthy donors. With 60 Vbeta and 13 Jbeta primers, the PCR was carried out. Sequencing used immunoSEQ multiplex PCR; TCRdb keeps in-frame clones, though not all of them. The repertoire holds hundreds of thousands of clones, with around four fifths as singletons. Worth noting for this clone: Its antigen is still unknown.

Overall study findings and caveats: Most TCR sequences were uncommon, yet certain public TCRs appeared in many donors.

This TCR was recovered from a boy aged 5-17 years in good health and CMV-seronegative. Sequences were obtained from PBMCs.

Written as DNA, the CDR3 is TGTGCCAGCAGTCCAGGACTACCCCCTAATCTCGACGAGCAGTACTTC. As protein: CASSPGLPPNLDEQYF. V and J are TRBV27 and TRBJ2-7; possible D gene TRBD2, 6 bases. The CDR3 totals 16 residues. CDR1 is MNHEY, CDR2 SMNVEV, per germline (reference sequence). V shed 5 bases and J shed 5 bases, with 22 bases lying between them.